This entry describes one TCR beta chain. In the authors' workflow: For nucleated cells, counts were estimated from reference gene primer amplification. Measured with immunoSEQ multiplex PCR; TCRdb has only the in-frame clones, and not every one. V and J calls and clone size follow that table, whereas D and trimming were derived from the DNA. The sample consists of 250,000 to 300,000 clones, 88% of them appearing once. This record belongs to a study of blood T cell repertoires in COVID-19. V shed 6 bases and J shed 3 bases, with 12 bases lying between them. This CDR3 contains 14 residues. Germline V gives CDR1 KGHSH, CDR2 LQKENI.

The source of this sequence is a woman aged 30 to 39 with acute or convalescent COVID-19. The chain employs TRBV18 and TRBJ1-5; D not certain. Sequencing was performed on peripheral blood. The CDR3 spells CASSPTDYNQPQHF. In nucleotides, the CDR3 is TGTGCCAGCTCGCCTACAGACTACAATCAGCCCCAGCATTTT. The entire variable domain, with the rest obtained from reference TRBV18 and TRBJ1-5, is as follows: NAGVMQNPRHLVRRRGQEARLRCSPMKGHSHVYWYRQLPEEGLKFMVYLQKENIIDESGMPKERFSAEFPKEGPSILRIQQVVRGDSAAYFCASSPTDYNQPQHFGDGTRLSIL.